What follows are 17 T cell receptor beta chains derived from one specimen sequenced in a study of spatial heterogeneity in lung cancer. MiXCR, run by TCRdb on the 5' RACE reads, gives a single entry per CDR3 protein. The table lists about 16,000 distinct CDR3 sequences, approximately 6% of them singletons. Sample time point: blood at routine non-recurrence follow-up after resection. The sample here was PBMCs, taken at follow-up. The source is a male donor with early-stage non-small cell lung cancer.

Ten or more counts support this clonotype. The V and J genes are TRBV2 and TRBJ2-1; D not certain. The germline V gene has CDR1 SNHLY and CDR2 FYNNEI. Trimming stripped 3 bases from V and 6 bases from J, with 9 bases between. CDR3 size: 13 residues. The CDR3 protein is CASSEGQVNEQFF. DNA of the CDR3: TGTGCCAGCAGTGAGGGTCAGGTCAATGAGCAGTTCTTC.

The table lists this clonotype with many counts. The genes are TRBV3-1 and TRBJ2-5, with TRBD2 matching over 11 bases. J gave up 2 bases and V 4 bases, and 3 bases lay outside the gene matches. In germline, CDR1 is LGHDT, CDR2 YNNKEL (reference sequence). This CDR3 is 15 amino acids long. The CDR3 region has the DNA TGTGCCAGCAGCCGGGGGACTAGCGGACAAGAGACCCAGTACTTC. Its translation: CASSRGTSGQETQYF.

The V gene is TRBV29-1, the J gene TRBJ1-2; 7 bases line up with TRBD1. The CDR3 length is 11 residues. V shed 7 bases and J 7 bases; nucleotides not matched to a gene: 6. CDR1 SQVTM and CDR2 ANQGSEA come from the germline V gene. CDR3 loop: CSGTGEAGYTF. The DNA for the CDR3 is TGCAGCGGCACAGGGGAGGCTGGCTACACCTTC.

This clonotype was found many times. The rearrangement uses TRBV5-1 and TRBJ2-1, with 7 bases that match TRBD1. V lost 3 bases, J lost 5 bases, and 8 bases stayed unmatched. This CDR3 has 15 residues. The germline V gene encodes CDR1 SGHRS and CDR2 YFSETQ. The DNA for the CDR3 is TGCGCCAGCAGCTCCCGACAGGGACCCGACAATGAGCAGTTCTTC. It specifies CASSSRQGPDNEQFF.

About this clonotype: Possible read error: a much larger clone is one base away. CDR3 in DNA: TGTGCCATCCGGGGGACAGGGAATGAAAAACTGTTTTTT. It is translated as CAIRGTGNEKLFF. The V and J genes are TRBV7-9 and TRBJ1-4; 9 nucleotides line up with TRBD1. The V segment lost 10 bases and the J segment 5 bases; nucleotides outside the gene matches: 5. In germline, CDR1 is SEHNR, CDR2 FQNEAQ (reference sequence). This CDR3 contains 13 residues.

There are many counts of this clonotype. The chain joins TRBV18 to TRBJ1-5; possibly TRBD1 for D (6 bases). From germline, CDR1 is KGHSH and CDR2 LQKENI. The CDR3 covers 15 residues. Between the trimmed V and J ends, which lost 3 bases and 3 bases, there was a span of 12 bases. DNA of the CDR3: TGTGCCAGCTCACCGGATGGACAGATCAATCAGCCCCAGCATTTT. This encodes CASSPDGQINQPQHF.

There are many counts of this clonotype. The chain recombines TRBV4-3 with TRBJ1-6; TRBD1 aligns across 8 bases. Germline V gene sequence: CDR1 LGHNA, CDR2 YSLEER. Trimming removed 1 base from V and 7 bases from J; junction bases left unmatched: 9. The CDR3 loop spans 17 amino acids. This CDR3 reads CASSQGIPGQGNSPLHF. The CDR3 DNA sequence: TGCGCCAGCAGCCAAGGAATACCCGGACAGGGAAATTCACCCCTCCACTTT.

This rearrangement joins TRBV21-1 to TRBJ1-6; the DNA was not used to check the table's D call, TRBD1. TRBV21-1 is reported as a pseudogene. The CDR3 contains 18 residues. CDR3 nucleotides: TGTGCCAGCAGCAAAGTAGCGCAGCTAGGGACAGGGAAATCACCCCTCCACTTT. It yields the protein CASSKVAQLGTGKSPLHF.

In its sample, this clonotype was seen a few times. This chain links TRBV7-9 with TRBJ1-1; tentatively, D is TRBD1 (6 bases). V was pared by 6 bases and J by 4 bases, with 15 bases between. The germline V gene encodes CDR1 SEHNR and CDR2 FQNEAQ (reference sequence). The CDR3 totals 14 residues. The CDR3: CASRPGASGTEAFF. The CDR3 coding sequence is TGTGCCAGCAGACCAGGGGCGTCGGGCACTGAAGCTTTCTTT.

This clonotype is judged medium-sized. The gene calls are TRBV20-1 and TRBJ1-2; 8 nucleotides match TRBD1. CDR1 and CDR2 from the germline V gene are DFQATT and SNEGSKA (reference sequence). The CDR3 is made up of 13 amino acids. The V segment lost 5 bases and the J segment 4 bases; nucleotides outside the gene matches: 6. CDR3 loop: CSAPGGEGYGYTF. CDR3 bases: TGCAGTGCTCCAGGGGGCGAAGGCTATGGCTACACCTTC.

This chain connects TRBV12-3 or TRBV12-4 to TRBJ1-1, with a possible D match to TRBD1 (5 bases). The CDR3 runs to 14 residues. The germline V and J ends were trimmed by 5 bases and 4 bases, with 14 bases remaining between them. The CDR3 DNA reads TGTGCCAGCAGTATTATAGGGGCGGGCACTGAAGCTTTCTTT. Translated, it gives CASSIIGAGTEAFF.

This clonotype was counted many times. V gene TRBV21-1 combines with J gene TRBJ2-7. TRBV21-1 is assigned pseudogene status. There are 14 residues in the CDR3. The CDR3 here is CASSKGLAAYEQYF. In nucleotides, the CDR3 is TGTGCCAGCAGCAAAGGGCTAGCAGCCTACGAGCAGTACTTC.

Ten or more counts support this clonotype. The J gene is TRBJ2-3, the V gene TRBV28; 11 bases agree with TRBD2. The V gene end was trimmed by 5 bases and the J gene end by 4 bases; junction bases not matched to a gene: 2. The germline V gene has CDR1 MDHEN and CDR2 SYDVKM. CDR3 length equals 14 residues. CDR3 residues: CASSIAGGADTQYF. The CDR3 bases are TGTGCCAGCAGTATAGCGGGAGGGGCAGATACGCAGTATTTT.

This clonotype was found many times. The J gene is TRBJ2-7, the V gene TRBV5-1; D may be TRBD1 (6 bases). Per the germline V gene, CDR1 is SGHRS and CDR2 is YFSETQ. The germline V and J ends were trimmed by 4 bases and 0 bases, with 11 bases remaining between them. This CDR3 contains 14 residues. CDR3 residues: CASSPTGSSYEQYF. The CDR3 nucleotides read TGCGCCAGCAGCCCTACAGGGAGCTCCTACGAGCAGTACTTC.

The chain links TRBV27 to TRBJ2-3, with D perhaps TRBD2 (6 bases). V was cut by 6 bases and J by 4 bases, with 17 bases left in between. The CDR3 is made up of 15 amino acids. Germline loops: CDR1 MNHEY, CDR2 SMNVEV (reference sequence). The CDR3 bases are TGTGCCAGCAGGATGCCGGGAGTCGGTGCAGATACGCAGTATTTT. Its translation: CASRMPGVGADTQYF.

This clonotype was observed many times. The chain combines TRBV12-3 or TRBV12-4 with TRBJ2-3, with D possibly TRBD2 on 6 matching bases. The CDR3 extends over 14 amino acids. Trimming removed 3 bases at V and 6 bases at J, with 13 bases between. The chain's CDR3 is CASSFGDGGDTQYF. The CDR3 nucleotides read TGTGCCAGCAGTTTTGGGGACGGAGGGGATACGCAGTATTTT.

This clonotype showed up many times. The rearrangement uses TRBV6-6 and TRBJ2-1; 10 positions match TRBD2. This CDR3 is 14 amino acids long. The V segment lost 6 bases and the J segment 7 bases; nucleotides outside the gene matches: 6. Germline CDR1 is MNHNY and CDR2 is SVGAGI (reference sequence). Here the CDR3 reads CASRGTSEGNEQFF. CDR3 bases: TGTGCCAGCAGGGGGACTAGCGAGGGGAATGAGCAGTTCTTC.